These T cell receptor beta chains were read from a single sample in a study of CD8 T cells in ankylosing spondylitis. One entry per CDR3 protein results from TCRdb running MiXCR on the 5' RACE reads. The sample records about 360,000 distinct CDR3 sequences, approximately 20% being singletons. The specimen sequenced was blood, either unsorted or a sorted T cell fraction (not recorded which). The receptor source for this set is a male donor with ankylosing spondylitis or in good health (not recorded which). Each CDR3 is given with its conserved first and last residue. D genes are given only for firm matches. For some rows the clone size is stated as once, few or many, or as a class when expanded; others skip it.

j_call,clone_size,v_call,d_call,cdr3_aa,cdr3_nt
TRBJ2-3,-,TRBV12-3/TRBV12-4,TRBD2,CASSPVGGDTQYF,TGTGCCAGCAGCCCGGTCGGGGGGGATACGCAGTATTTT
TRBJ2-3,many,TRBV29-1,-,CSAVSGFSTDTQYF,TGCAGCGCCGTTTCGGGATTTAGCACAGATACGCAGTATTTT
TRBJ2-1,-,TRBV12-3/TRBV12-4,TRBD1,CASSPRTGGDEQFF,TGTGCCAGCAGTCCGAGGACAGGGGGCGATGAGCAGTTCTTC
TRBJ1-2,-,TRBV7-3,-,CASSLIPEGGYTF,TGTGCCAGCAGCTTAATCCCGGAGGGGGGCTACACCTTC
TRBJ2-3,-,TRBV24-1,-,CATSDLQVTDTQYF,TGTGCCACCAGTGATTTGCAGGTAACAGATACGCAGTATTTT
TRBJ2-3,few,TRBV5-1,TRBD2,CASSLGGGATDTQYF,TGCGCCAGCAGCTTGGGCGGGGGGGCCACAGATACGCAGTATTTT
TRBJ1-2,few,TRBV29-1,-,CSVEDQDRYGYTF,TGCAGCGTTGAAGATCAGGACCGCTATGGCTACACCTTC
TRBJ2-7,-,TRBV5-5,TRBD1,CASSLWGTAYEQYF,TGTGCCAGCAGCTTGTGGGGGACAGCCTACGAGCAGTACTTC
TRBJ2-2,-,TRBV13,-,CASSLVPGSNTGELFF,TGTGCCAGCAGCTTAGTGCCGGGGTCGAACACCGGGGAGCTGTTTTTT
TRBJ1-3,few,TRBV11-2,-,CASSPAFLPAGNTIYF,TGTGCCAGCAGCCCCGCATTCCTCCCCGCTGGAAACACCATATATTTT
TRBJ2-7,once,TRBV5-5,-,CASSSSWGLLGFYEQYF,TGTGCCAGCAGCTCTTCTTGGGGACTCCTTGGGTTCTACGAGCAGTACTTC
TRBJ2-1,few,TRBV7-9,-,CASSARSDEQFF,TGTGCCAGCAGCGCCCGGTCTGATGAGCAGTTCTTC
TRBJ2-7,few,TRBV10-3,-,CAISPDNSYEQYF,TGTGCCATCAGTCCTGACAACTCCTACGAGCAGTACTTC
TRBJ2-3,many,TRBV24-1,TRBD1,CATSWTGLADTQYF,TGTGCCACCAGCTGGACAGGTCTCGCAGATACGCAGTATTTT
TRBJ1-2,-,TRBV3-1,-,CASSHSAVRDQNGYTF,TGTGCCAGCAGCCATTCGGCGGTGAGGGATCAGAATGGCTACACCTTC
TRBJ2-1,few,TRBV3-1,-,CASSQDLGVDEQFF,TGTGCCAGCAGCCAAGACTTGGGTGTGGATGAGCAGTTCTTC
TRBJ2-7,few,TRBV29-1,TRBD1,CSVEGTGGEQYF,TGCAGCGTTGAAGGGACAGGAGGCGAGCAGTACTTC
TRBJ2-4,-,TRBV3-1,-,CASSQDFWGGPLDTKNIQYF,TGTGCCAGCAGCCAAGATTTCTGGGGTGGCCCTCTCGATACCAAAAACATTCAGTACTTC
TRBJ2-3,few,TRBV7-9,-,CASSLGPDSTDTQYF,TGTGCCAGCAGCCTAGGACCAGATAGCACAGATACGCAGTATTTT
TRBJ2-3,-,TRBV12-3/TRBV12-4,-,CASTPLAGTDTQYF,TGTGCCAGCACCCCTCTGGCGGGGACAGATACGCAGTATTTT
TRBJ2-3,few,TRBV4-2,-,CASRGGGVADTQYF,TGTGCCAGCAGAGGTGGCGGAGTGGCAGATACGCAGTATTTT
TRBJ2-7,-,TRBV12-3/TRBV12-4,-,CASSPGSRGYEQYF,TGTGCCAGCAGTCCGGGGTCCCGTGGGTACGAGCAGTACTTC
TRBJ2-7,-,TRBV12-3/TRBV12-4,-,CASQDGNSYEQYF,TGTGCCAGTCAGGACGGCAACTCCTACGAGCAGTACTTC
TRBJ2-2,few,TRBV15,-,CATSSAGNTGELFF,TGTGCCACCAGCAGTGCCGGGAACACCGGGGAGCTGTTTTTT
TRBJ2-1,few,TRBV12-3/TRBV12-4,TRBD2,CASIDGGRAYNEQFF,TGTGCCAGCATTGACGGGGGGAGAGCCTACAATGAGCAGTTCTTC
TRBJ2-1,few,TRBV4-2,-,CASSHGTRLSYNEQFF,TGTGCCAGCAGCCATGGGACGCGGCTTTCCTACAATGAGCAGTTCTTC
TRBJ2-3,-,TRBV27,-,CASSLFPPTGTDTQYF,TGTGCCAGCAGTTTATTCCCGCCCACGGGTACAGATACGCAGTATTTT
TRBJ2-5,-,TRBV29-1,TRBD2,CSVRLAGWETQYF,TGCAGCGTTAGACTAGCGGGGTGGGAGACCCAGTACTTC
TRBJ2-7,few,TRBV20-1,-,CSARDQGFYEQYF,TGCAGTGCTAGAGACCAGGGTTTCTACGAGCAGTACTTC